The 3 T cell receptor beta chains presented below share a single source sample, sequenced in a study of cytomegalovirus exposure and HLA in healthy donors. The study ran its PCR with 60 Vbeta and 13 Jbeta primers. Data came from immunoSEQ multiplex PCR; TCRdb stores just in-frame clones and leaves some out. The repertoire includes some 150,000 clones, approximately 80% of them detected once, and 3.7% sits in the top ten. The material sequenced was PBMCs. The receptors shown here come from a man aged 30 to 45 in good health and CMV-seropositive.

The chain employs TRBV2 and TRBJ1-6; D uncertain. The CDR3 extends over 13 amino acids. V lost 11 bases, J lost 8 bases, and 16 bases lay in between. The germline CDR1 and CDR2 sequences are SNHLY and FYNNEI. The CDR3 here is CAGRRGSDSPLHF. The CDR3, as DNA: TGTGCCGGTCGCCGGGGTTCGGATTCACCCCTCCACTTT.

This CDR3 reads CANRRGQGLTSSYNEQFF. As DNA, the CDR3 is TGCGCCAACCGACGAGGACAGGGTCTTACGAGCTCCTACAATGAGCAGTTCTTC. The gene calls are TRBV10-1 and TRBJ2-1, with TRBD1 matching over 8 bases. The CDR3 length is 18 residues. The J segment lost 0 bases and the V segment lost 10 bases, leaving 17 bases of the junction unmatched. The germline V gene has CDR1 WNHNN and CDR2 SYGVQD (reference sequence).

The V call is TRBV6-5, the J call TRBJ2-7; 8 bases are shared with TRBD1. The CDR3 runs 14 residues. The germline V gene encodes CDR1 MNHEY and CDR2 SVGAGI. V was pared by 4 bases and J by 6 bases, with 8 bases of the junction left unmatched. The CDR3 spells CASSSGQGFGEQYF. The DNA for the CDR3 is TGTGCCAGCAGTTCTGGACAGGGCTTCGGCGAGCAGTACTTC.